This TCR beta chain is from a study of human T cells and chemical hapten exposure. Study results and limitations: There were significantly more large CDR3 similarity clusters among expanded TCRs than among controls. Since the donors had alopecia, their immune response may not be the same as that of healthy people. TCRs whose frequency exceeded 1 in 1000 remained the same following DPC sensitization.

MiXCR was run by TCRdb on the RACE reads, yielding one entry per CDR3 protein. This table has about 100,000 distinct CDR3 sequences, 9.5% to 12% appearing once. This clonotype was counted at least ten times. What it binds is not known. This sample's time point: patch test 2, 6 weeks after DPC sensitization. As for treatment: therapeutic diphenylcyclopropenone sensitization with weekly scalp DPC. This sample comprised whole blood, obtained in connection with sensitization to the hapten diphenylcyclopropenone (DPC). The clonotype originates from a woman in her forties with alopecia areata. Some clones in this sample may be carry-over from other donors' samples.

The CDR3: CASSLVQVTGELFF. The CDR3 coding sequence is TGTGCCAGCAGTTTAGTACAGGTTACCGGGGAGCTGTTTTTT. The chain carries TRBV12-3 or TRBV12-4 and TRBJ2-2; D may be TRBD1 (5 bases). V was clipped by 1 base and J by 5 bases, with 8 bases between them. The CDR3 loop spans 14 amino acids.